Listed below are T cell receptor beta chains from one sample, sequenced in a study of control samples from healthy donors and cancer patients. TCRdb's table, derived via immunoSEQ multiplex PCR, lists solely in-frame clones and lacks some. The sample has 90,000 to 110,000 clones, approximately 83% seen once. The sample taken for sequencing was blood. These receptors were collected from a woman aged 45-65 years in good health. CDR3s include the opening cysteine and the closing phenylalanine or tryptophan. Each record gives: V gene, D gene, clone size, J gene, CDR3 DNA, CDR3 protein. The D gene is left open where the match is weak. Clone size is shown for a subset of rows, as once, few, many or a class of expanded clone.

V: TRBV19
D: NA
size: NA
J: TRBJ2-1
DNA: TGTGCCAGTAGTGGGCTAGCGGAGGGGGTCGATGAGCAGTTCTTC
CDR3: CASSGLAEGVDEQFF

V: TRBV6-5
D: NA
size: once
J: TRBJ2-7
DNA: TGTGCCAGCAGTCCCCGACCCGTTTTGATACTCGAGCAGTACTTC
CDR3: CASSPRPVLILEQYF

V: TRBV13
D: TRBD2
size: NA
J: TRBJ2-5
DNA: TGTGCCAGCAGCGCGCGACTAGCGGGGGCCCAAGAGACCCAGTACTTC
CDR3: CASSARLAGAQETQYF

V: TRBV9
D: NA
size: NA
J: TRBJ1-5
DNA: TGTGCCAGCAGCGTAGGGGGGCATAGCAATCAGCCCCAGCATTTT
CDR3: CASSVGGHSNQPQHF

V: TRBV11-2
D: TRBD2
size: NA
J: TRBJ2-3
DNA: TGTGCCAGCAGCTTATGGGGGGGGACCCGGGGCACAGATACGCAGTATTTT
CDR3: CASSLWGGTRGTDTQYF

V: TRBV9
D: NA
size: NA
J: TRBJ2-7
DNA: TGTGCCAGCAGCGGGGGGCAGGGGATCTCCTACGAGCAGTACTTC
CDR3: CASSGGQGISYEQYF

V: TRBV18
D: NA
size: NA
J: TRBJ1-5
DNA: TGTGCCAGCTCACAAACACAGCGGGGCAATCAGCCCCAGCATTTT
CDR3: CASSQTQRGNQPQHF

V: TRBV9
D: NA
size: few
J: TRBJ1-5
DNA: TGTGCCAGCAGCGTAGCTTGGGGGATTCAGCCCCAGCATTTT
CDR3: CASSVAWGIQPQHF

V: TRBV7-8
D: NA
size: NA
J: TRBJ1-2
DNA: TGTGCCAGCAGCCTTACAAGCGGCTATGGCTACACCTTC
CDR3: CASSLTSGYGYTF

V: TRBV18
D: NA
size: NA
J: TRBJ2-7
DNA: TGTGCCAGCTCACCATCCCAAAGCTCCTACGAGCAGTACTTC
CDR3: CASSPSQSSYEQYF

V: TRBV27
D: NA
size: NA
J: TRBJ2-2
DNA: TGTGCCAGCAGTTTACTGGCAGGGCGGAACACCGGGGAGCTGTTTTTT
CDR3: CASSLLAGRNTGELFF

V: TRBV7-6
D: NA
size: NA
J: TRBJ2-3
DNA: TGTGCCAGCAGCTTACTGTTGGATACGCAGTATTTT
CDR3: CASSLLLDTQYF

V: TRBV4-3
D: TRBD1
size: once
J: TRBJ2-7
DNA: TGCGCCAGCAGCCAAGATTGGACAGGGTTCTACGAGCAGTACTTC
CDR3: CASSQDWTGFYEQYF

V: TRBV19
D: NA
size: NA
J: TRBJ1-1
DNA: TGTGCCAGTAGCCGGGGGGATCCGGGAACTGAAGCTTTCTTT
CDR3: CASSRGDPGTEAFF

V: TRBV9
D: TRBD2
size: NA
J: TRBJ2-3
DNA: TGTGCCAGCAGCGGGGGCGGCGGGGGGGCAACAGATACGCAGTATTTT
CDR3: CASSGGGGGATDTQYF

V: TRBV19
D: NA
size: once
J: TRBJ2-2
DNA: TGTGCCAGTAGGCCTCAGGGGGAGGAGGCCGGGGAGCTGTTTTTT
CDR3: CASRPQGEEAGELFF

V: TRBV7-7
D: TRBD1
size: once
J: TRBJ2-1
DNA: TGTGCTAGCAGCTTAGGGATGGCGGGACAGGGGTACAATGAGCAGTTCTTC
CDR3: CASSLGMAGQGYNEQFF

V: TRBV5-1
D: NA
size: NA
J: TRBJ1-2
DNA: TGCGCCAGCAGCACGGGACATACTTCCAACTATGGCTACACCTTC
CDR3: CASSTGHTSNYGYTF

V: TRBV19
D: TRBD1
size: once
J: TRBJ2-7
DNA: TGTGCCAGTAGTGACCGGGACAGCACCTACGAGCAGTACTTC
CDR3: CASSDRDSTYEQYF

V: TRBV7-2
D: NA
size: NA
J: TRBJ2-4
DNA: TGTGCCAGCAGCTGGACAGTAGCCAAAAACATTCAGTACTTC
CDR3: CASSWTVAKNIQYF

V: TRBV7-9
D: TRBD2
size: NA
J: TRBJ2-3
DNA: TGTGCCAGCAGCTTGGGACTAGCGGGGTTGTATACGCAGTATTTT
CDR3: CASSLGLAGLYTQYF

V: TRBV3-1/TRBV3-2
D: NA
size: NA
J: TRBJ2-4
DNA: TGTGCCAGCAGCCAAACAGCACTAGGCATTCAGTACTTC
CDR3: CASSQTALGIQYF

V: TRBV4-3
D: NA
size: NA
J: TRBJ2-2
DNA: TGCGCCAGCAGCCAAGAGGTTAGCTGGAACACCGGGGAGCTGTTTTTT
CDR3: CASSQEVSWNTGELFF

V: TRBV19
D: NA
size: NA
J: TRBJ1-5
DNA: TGTGCCAGTAGTAGGACAGTGCCTTCCAATCAGCCCCAGCATTTT
CDR3: CASSRTVPSNQPQHF

V: TRBV14
D: TRBD1
size: NA
J: TRBJ1-6
DNA: TGTGCCAGCAGCCAAGGATTACAGGGGAATTCACCCCTCCACTTT
CDR3: CASSQGLQGNSPLHF

V: TRBV30
D: NA
size: once
J: TRBJ1-2
DNA: TGTGCCTGGAGCCCACAGTATGGCTACACCTTC
CDR3: CAWSPQYGYTF

V: TRBV5-1
D: NA
size: NA
J: TRBJ2-5
DNA: TGCGCCAGCAGCTTTCTGGGGCAAGAGACCCAGTACTTC
CDR3: CASSFLGQETQYF

V: TRBV4-3
D: TRBD1
size: NA
J: TRBJ1-2
DNA: TGCGCCAGCAGCCAAGATCGGGACAGGGGAAGGGCGTATGGCTACACCTTC
CDR3: CASSQDRDRGRAYGYTF

V: TRBV11-2
D: NA
size: NA
J: TRBJ2-3
DNA: TGTGCCAGCAGCTACGGGACCGCCACAGATACGCAGTATTTT
CDR3: CASSYGTATDTQYF

V: TRBV6-5
D: TRBD1
size: few
J: TRBJ2-5
DNA: TGTGCCAGCAGGCGACAGGGGTTCGGTGAGACCCAGTACTTC
CDR3: CASRRQGFGETQYF

V: TRBV20-1
D: NA
size: NA
J: TRBJ1-1
DNA: TGCAGTGCTAGTCGGGGGCTCGACACTGAAGCTTTCTTT
CDR3: CSASRGLDTEAFF

V: TRBV28
D: NA
size: NA
J: TRBJ1-5
DNA: TGTGCCAGCAGTTTATCCACCCTGGGTGGTTATAGCAATCAGCCCCAGCATTTT
CDR3: CASSLSTLGGYSNQPQHF

V: TRBV19
D: NA
size: NA
J: TRBJ1-3
DNA: TGTGCCAGTATCGTTGGAAACACCATATATTTT
CDR3: CASIVGNTIYF

V: TRBV14
D: NA
size: NA
J: TRBJ1-4
DNA: TGTGCCAGCAGCCAGGCGCAGGGCTCCGCAACTAATGAAAAACTGTTTTTT
CDR3: CASSQAQGSATNEKLFF

V: TRBV7-2
D: NA
size: NA
J: TRBJ2-5
DNA: TGTGCCAGCAGCTTAGTCGGCCAAGAGACCCAGTACTTC
CDR3: CASSLVGQETQYF

V: TRBV19
D: NA
size: NA
J: TRBJ1-1
DNA: TGTGCCAGTAGTGGGGGACAAACGAACACTGAAGCTTTCTTT
CDR3: CASSGGQTNTEAFF

V: TRBV29-1
D: TRBD1
size: NA
J: TRBJ2-7
DNA: TGCAGCGTGGGGGGACAGGGGGCATTGGGGCAGTACTTC
CDR3: CSVGGQGALGQYF

V: TRBV12-3/TRBV12-4
D: NA
size: NA
J: TRBJ1-3
DNA: TGTGCCAGCAGTTTAGGGGGAAACACCATATATTTT
CDR3: CASSLGGNTIYF

V: TRBV11-2
D: NA
size: NA
J: TRBJ2-3
DNA: TGTGCCAGCAGCTTCAATAGAGGGTCAGATACGCAGTATTTT
CDR3: CASSFNRGSDTQYF

V: TRBV7-2
D: NA
size: few
J: TRBJ2-7
DNA: TGTGCCAGCAGCTTATTCACGGGGGTTAACTACGAGCAGTACTTC
CDR3: CASSLFTGVNYEQYF

V: TRBV10-3
D: TRBD2
size: NA
J: TRBJ2-1
DNA: TGTGCCACGGGGGGAGGGGCATCCTACAATGAGCAGTTCTTC
CDR3: CATGGGASYNEQFF

V: TRBV15
D: NA
size: NA
J: TRBJ1-2
DNA: TGTGCCACCAGCAGAACGAAGGACAGTGACGGCTACACCTTC
CDR3: CATSRTKDSDGYTF

V: TRBV5-4
D: TRBD1
size: NA
J: TRBJ2-7
DNA: TGTGCCAGCAGCTTCCAGGGGGCGTCCTACGAGCAGTACTTC
CDR3: CASSFQGASYEQYF

V: TRBV10-3
D: TRBD2
size: NA
J: TRBJ2-3
DNA: TGTGCCATCAGTGAGTCGAGAGTAGCGGGTACTAGCACAGATACGCAGTATTTT
CDR3: CAISESRVAGTSTDTQYF

V: TRBV5-1
D: TRBD1
size: once
J: TRBJ1-4
DNA: TGCGCCAGCAGCCGGGACAGGGGTGAAAAACTGTTTTTT
CDR3: CASSRDRGEKLFF

V: TRBV13
D: NA
size: NA
J: TRBJ1-3
DNA: TGTGCCAGCAGCCCAGGGACCGCTGGAAACACCATATATTTT
CDR3: CASSPGTAGNTIYF

V: TRBV5-1
D: NA
size: NA
J: TRBJ2-2
DNA: TGCGCCAGCAGCTTGGGTCTAGCGATCGGGGAGCTGTTTTTT
CDR3: CASSLGLAIGELFF

V: TRBV5-1
D: TRBD1
size: NA
J: TRBJ1-4
DNA: TGCGCCAGCAGCTACAGGGGCACTAATGAAAAACTGTTTTTT
CDR3: CASSYRGTNEKLFF